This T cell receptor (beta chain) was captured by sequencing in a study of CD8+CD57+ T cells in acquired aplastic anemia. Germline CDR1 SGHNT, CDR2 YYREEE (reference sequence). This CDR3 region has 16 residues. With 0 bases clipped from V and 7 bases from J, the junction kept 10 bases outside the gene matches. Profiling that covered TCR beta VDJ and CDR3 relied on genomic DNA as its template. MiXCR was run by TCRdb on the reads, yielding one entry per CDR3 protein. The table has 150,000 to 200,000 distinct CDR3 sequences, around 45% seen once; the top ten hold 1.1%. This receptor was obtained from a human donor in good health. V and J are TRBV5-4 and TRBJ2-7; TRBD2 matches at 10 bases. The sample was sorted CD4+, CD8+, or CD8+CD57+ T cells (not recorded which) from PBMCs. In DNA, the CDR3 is TGTGCCAGCAGCTTGGCTAGCGGGAGCCCCATCGGGGAGCAGTACTTC. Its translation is CASSLASGSPIGEQYF. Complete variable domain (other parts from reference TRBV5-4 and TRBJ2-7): ETGVTQSPTHLIKTRGQQVTLRCSSQSGHNTVSWYQQALGQGPQFIFQYYREEENGRGNFPPRFSGLQFPNYSSELNVNALELDDSALYLCASSLASGSPIGEQYFGPGTRLTVT.